One and the same sample provided the 8 T cell receptor beta chains below, sequenced in a study of blood T cells in healthy people across ages. A second PCR, run for roughly 6 to 11 cycles, used a sample-barcoded 5' primer plus a J-beta primer mix. MiXCR, run by TCRdb on the 5' RACE reads, gives a single entry per CDR3 protein. The top ten hold roughly 23% of the sample, which has fewer than 2 million distinct CDR3 sequences, about two fifths seen once. The sequencing sample was made of blood. The source is a human donor in good health.

Only one count was recorded for this clonotype. V is TRBV3-1 and J is TRBJ2-3; the D is unclear. This CDR3 is built from 14 residues. Per germline, CDR1 LGHDT and CDR2 YNNKEL (reference sequence). V was pared by 0 bases and J by 5 bases, with 9 bases between. The CDR3 spells CASSQDSREDTQYF. In DNA form, the CDR3 reads TGTGCCAGCAGCCAAGATAGTAGGGAAGATACGCAGTATTTT.

The table lists this clonotype with a few counts. The genes are TRBV7-9 and TRBJ2-7; D is undetermined. Germline CDR1 SEHNR, CDR2 FQNEAQ (reference sequence). The CDR3 loop spans 14 amino acids. Trimming took 5 bases from V and 0 from J, leaving 11 bases between them. CDR3 protein: CASSLHGPSYEQYF. CDR3 DNA: TGTGCCAGCAGCCTCCACGGACCCTCCTACGAGCAGTACTTC.

The V gene is TRBV4-2, the J gene TRBJ2-7, with 10 positions matching TRBD2. V shed 4 bases, J shed 2 bases, and the junction held 11 bases outside the gene matches. The CDR3 sequence is 17 residues long. Germline CDR1 reads LGHNA; CDR2 reads YNFKEQ. CDR3 in amino acids: CASSLAEGTSETYEQYF. In DNA form, the CDR3 reads TGTGCCAGCAGCCTTGCGGAGGGGACTAGCGAGACCTACGAGCAGTACTTC.

With respect to this clonotype: Germline and junction disagree at one end, which may indicate a read error. This rearrangement joins TRBV4-1 to TRBJ1-4, with unresolved D. This CDR3 region has 15 residues. CDR1 MGHRA and CDR2 YSYEKL come from the germline V gene. This chain's CDR3 is CASSLEPSTNEELFF. The CDR3 DNA follows: TGCGCCAGCAGCCTGGAGCCCTCAACTAATGAAGAACTGTTTTTT.

The genes are TRBV5-1 and TRBJ1-2; 12 nucleotides line up with TRBD1. V shed 4 bases and J 2 bases; nucleotides not matched to a gene: 9. The CDR3 spans 17 residues. CDR1 is SGHRS, CDR2 YFSETQ, per germline. CDR3 DNA: TGCGCCAGCAGCAGGGGGACAGGGGGCGTCTCGAACTATGGCTACACCTTC. This translates into CASSRGTGGVSNYGYTF.

The rearrangement joins TRBV5-1 to TRBJ1-1, with D possibly TRBD1 on 5 matching bases. Germline-derived CDR1 and CDR2 are SGHRS and YFSETQ. This CDR3 comprises 16 residues. The germline V and J ends were trimmed by 4 bases and 7 bases, with 23 bases remaining between them. CDR3 residues: CASSAGWIGASDEAFF. The CDR3 nucleotides are TGCGCCAGCAGCGCAGGGTGGATTGGGGCCTCGGATGAAGCTTTCTTT.

The chain recombines TRBV6-2 or TRBV6-3 with TRBJ1-1; D uncertain. The germline CDR1 and CDR2 sequences are MNHEY and SVGEGT. The CDR3 contains 12 residues. Between the trimmed V and J ends, which lost 2 bases and 7 bases, there was a span of 8 bases. CDR3 DNA: TGTGCCAGCAGTTACCCCCAGTATGAAGCTTTCTTT. This sequence encodes CASSYPQYEAFF.

To note about this clonotype: One junction end disagrees with the germline gene, perhaps due to a read error. The rearrangement links TRBV7-9 to TRBJ1-2, with D unclear. The CDR3 is 12 residues long. CDR1 SEHNR and CDR2 FQNEAQ come from the germline V gene (reference sequence). The CDR3 protein is CASSLSHYDYTF. The CDR3 DNA follows: TGTGCCAGCAGCTTGAGTCACTATGACTACACCTTC.